The 24 T cell receptor beta chains given below trace back to one sample, sequenced in a study of cytomegalovirus exposure and HLA in healthy donors. The PCR employed 60 Vbeta primers together with 13 Jbeta primers. Clones were read by immunoSEQ multiplex PCR, and TCRdb kept only the in-frame ones, dropping some. The table includes approximately 160,000 clones, roughly 80% detected once. The sample comprised PBMCs. These receptors all stem from a girl between 2 and 10 years old in good health and CMV-seropositive.

The chain links TRBV4-1 to TRBJ1-5, with 12 bases that match TRBD1. The V segment lost 0 bases and the J segment 6 bases; nucleotides outside the gene matches: 0. The V gene's germline CDR1 is MGHRA and CDR2 YSYEKL. CDR3 length equals 15 residues. The DNA for the CDR3 is TGCGCCAGCAGCCAAGAGGGACAGGGGGCTCAGCCCCAGCATTTT. This codes for CASSQEGQGAQPQHF.

The chain combines TRBV27 with TRBJ2-7, with 11 positions matching TRBD2. Trimming took 6 bases from V and 0 from J; bases not matched to a gene: 4. The V gene's germline CDR1 is MNHEY and CDR2 SMNVEV (reference sequence). This CDR3 has 15 residues. In DNA, the CDR3 is TGTGCCAGCAGGACTAGCGGGGTCCCCTCCTACGAGCAGTACTTC. As protein: CASRTSGVPSYEQYF.

The V gene is TRBV28, the J gene TRBJ2-7; D gene uncertain. Trimming cost V 5 bases and J 0 bases, with 5 bases left between them. This CDR3 comprises 12 residues. Germline-derived CDR1 and CDR2 are MDHEN and SYDVKM. As DNA, the CDR3 is TGTGCCAGCAGTGGAGCCTCCTACGAGCAGTACTTC. Amino acid sequence: CASSGASYEQYF.

This rearrangement joins TRBV29-1 to TRBJ2-1; possibly TRBD2 for D (6 bases). V dropped 8 bases and J dropped 8 bases, with 19 bases sitting between them. The germline CDR1 and CDR2 sequences are SQVTM and ANQGSEA. This CDR3 has 13 residues. CDR3 region: CSPVVAGTDEQFF. The CDR3 nucleotides are TGCAGCCCGGTAGTGGCGGGAACCGATGAGCAGTTCTTC.

The chain carries TRBV20-1 and TRBJ1-4; D gene ambiguous. The CDR3 covers 11 residues. With 3 bases removed from V and 7 bases from J, the gap between germline ends came to 6 bases. Germline lookup yields CDR1 DFQATT and CDR2 SNEGSKA (reference sequence). CDR3 loop: CSASRVEKLFF. Here the CDR3 DNA reads TGCAGTGCTAGCCGTGTTGAAAAACTGTTTTTT.

A single count supports this clone. This chain links TRBV5-1 with TRBJ2-3; TRBD2 aligns across 7 bases. The germline V gene encodes CDR1 SGHRS and CDR2 YFSETQ. J gave up 10 bases and V 5 bases, and 4 bases lay outside the gene matches. This CDR3 has 11 residues. DNA of the CDR3: TGCGCCAGCAGGGGGAGGGGTGCGCAGTATTTT. Amino acid sequence: CASRGRGAQYF.

CDR3 loop: CASSVRHFSGNTIYF. The CDR3, as DNA: TGTGCCAGCAGTGTCCGACACTTCTCTGGAAACACCATATATTTT. The V gene is TRBV6-1, the J gene TRBJ1-3; D gene unclear. CDR1 is MNHNS and CDR2 is SASEGT in the germline V gene. The CDR3 sequence is 15 residues long. The V end was cut by 4 bases, the J end by 0 bases, with 10 bases between.

The chain has TRBV15 and TRBJ2-5; 7 bases map to TRBD1. The germline V gene encodes CDR1 LNHNV and CDR2 YYDKDF (reference sequence). CDR3 length: 15 residues. The trim removed 0 bases at V and 5 bases at J, leaving 6 bases unmatched. The CDR3 region has the DNA TGTGCCACCAGCAGAGATAACAGGGGTTTGGAGACCCAGTACTTC. It encodes CATSRDNRGLETQYF.

Points on this clone: Other DNA variants within this sample encode the same CDR3. The chain is built from TRBV6-6 and TRBJ1-4, with a tentative D call TRBD1 (5 bases). The V and J ends lost 2 bases and 8 bases respectively, with 9 bases between them. This CDR3 is built from 13 residues. CDR1 is MNHNY, CDR2 SVGAGI, per germline (reference sequence). The CDR3 region has the DNA TGTGCCAGCAGTTACAGGGGAGGCGAAAAACTGTTTTTT. Translation: CASSYRGGEKLFF.

V and J are TRBV29-1 and TRBJ2-1, with D possibly TRBD2 on 5 matching bases. Trimming cost V 4 bases and J 1 base, with 5 bases left between them. CDR1 is SQVTM and CDR2 is ANQGSEA in the germline V gene. The CDR3 contains 12 residues. The chain's CDR3 is CSVGTSYNEQFF. The DNA for the CDR3 is TGCAGCGTTGGGACTTCCTACAATGAGCAGTTCTTC.

This sequence joins TRBV10-3 and TRBJ2-1; 9 bases fit TRBD1. Looked up from germline, CDR1 is ENHRY and CDR2 is SYGVKD. Unmatched junction bases numbered 8, after V lost 2 bases and J lost 6 bases. This CDR3 has 16 residues. DNA of the CDR3: TGTGCCATCAGTGAGAACAGGGGGCGCCCAGGCAATGAGCAGTTCTTC. Translation: CAISENRGRPGNEQFF.

This clone was counted a single time. This chain uses TRBV6-5 with TRBJ1-5; D uncertain. CDR1 MNHEY and CDR2 SVGAGI come from the germline V gene. V lost 6 bases and J 12 bases, leaving 15 bases between the germline ends. The CDR3 has 12 amino acids. This chain's CDR3 is CASRTTTGYQHF. Here the CDR3 DNA reads TGTGCCAGCAGGACCACCACGGGGTACCAGCATTTT.

The V call is TRBV27, the J call TRBJ1-4, with a tentative D call TRBD1 (5 bases). CDR3 size: 13 residues. In germline, CDR1 is MNHEY, CDR2 SMNVEV (reference sequence). The V end was cut by 3 bases, the J end by 11 bases, with 13 bases between. The CDR3 loop is CASSFDRLGKLFF. DNA of the CDR3: TGTGCCAGCAGTTTCGACAGACTTGGCAAACTGTTTTTT.

The chain uses TRBV5-8 and TRBJ2-7; D may be TRBD1 (6 bases). V was trimmed by 4 bases and J by 0 bases, leaving 20 bases between them. CDR1 is SGHTS, CDR2 YDEGEE, per germline. This CDR3 has 17 amino acids. This CDR3 is CASSQPYGTPSSYEQYF. The CDR3 DNA follows: TGTGCCAGCAGCCAACCCTACGGGACACCAAGCTCCTACGAGCAGTACTTC.

The CDR3 nucleotides are TGTGCCAGCACTAGCGGGAGGAACGAGCAGTACTTC. Protein: CASTSGRNEQYF. The chain uses TRBV2 and TRBJ2-7, with 11 bases fitting TRBD2. J gave up 5 bases and V 7 bases, and 1 base lay outside the gene matches. Germline V gene lookup returns CDR1 SNHLY and CDR2 FYNNEI. The CDR3 loop spans 12 amino acids. Variable domain in full (rest from reference TRBV2 and TRBJ2-7): EPEVTQTPSHQVTQMGQEVILRCVPISNHLYFYWYRQILGQKVEFLVSFYNNEISEKSEIFDDQFSVERPDGSNFTLKIRSTKLEDSAMYFCASTSGRNEQYFGPGTRLTVT.

This chain uses TRBV30 with TRBJ1-3; TRBD1 might be the D (6 bases). V lost 3 bases to trimming and J lost 2 bases, with 14 bases between them. The CDR3 is 15 residues long. Germline lookup yields CDR1 GTSNPN and CDR2 SVGIG (reference sequence). The CDR3, as DNA: TGTGCCTGGAGCGGGACAACAGGGACTGGAAACACCATATATTTT. Encoded protein: CAWSGTTGTGNTIYF.

The V call is TRBV27, the J call TRBJ1-2, with D possibly being TRBD1 (6 bases). The V gene lost 5 bases and the J gene lost 6 bases, with 16 bases spanning the gap. Germline CDR1 MNHEY, CDR2 SMNVEV (reference sequence). The CDR3 runs to 14 residues. CDR3 coding DNA: TGTGCCAGCAGTCCCCATGTGGGGGGGCATGGCTACACCTTC. Translation gives CASSPHVGGHGYTF.

The J gene is TRBJ2-7, the V gene TRBV28; D perhaps matches TRBD2 (7 bases). The germline V gene encodes CDR1 MDHEN and CDR2 SYDVKM. There are 14 residues in the CDR3. V was trimmed by 7 bases and J by 3 bases, leaving 16 bases between them. The CDR3 loop reads CASTQGGGLYEQYF. DNA of the CDR3: TGTGCCAGCACCCAAGGGGGGGGTCTCTACGAGCAGTACTTC.

The CDR3 spells CATSQGSAGELFF. In DNA form, the CDR3 reads TGTGCCACATCTCAGGGCTCGGCCGGGGAGCTGTTTTTT. The J gene is TRBJ2-2, the V gene TRBV10-3; D is possibly TRBD1 (5 bases). V was shortened by 10 bases and J by 6 bases, with 15 bases between the two germline ends. Germline CDR1 and CDR2: ENHRY and SYGVKD. The CDR3 is made up of 13 amino acids.

This chain links TRBV30 with TRBJ2-2; the match to TRBD1 covers 12 bases. V shed 0 bases and J 8 bases; nucleotides not matched to a gene: 4. The germline gives CDR1 GTSNPN, CDR2 SVGIG (reference sequence). The CDR3 covers 15 residues. The CDR3 is CAWSVGTGGLGELFF. The CDR3 nucleotides are TGTGCCTGGAGTGTCGGGACAGGGGGCCTAGGGGAGCTGTTTTTT.

This CDR3 reads CASSLSLDDSGGSKNIQYF. CDR3 bases: TGCGCCAGCAGCTTAAGCTTAGATGATAGTGGCGGCTCCAAAAACATTCAGTACTTC. The chain is built from TRBV5-1 and TRBJ2-4; D is undetermined. CDR3 length: 19 residues. Trimming cost V 2 bases and J 2 bases, with 23 bases left between them. CDR1 is SGHRS, CDR2 YFSETQ, per germline.

The chain links TRBV27 to TRBJ2-7; 14 bases are shared with TRBD2. Per the germline V gene, CDR1 is MNHEY and CDR2 is SMNVEV (reference sequence). Trimming at V came to 5 bases and at J to 6 bases, leaving 15 bases not matched to a gene. This CDR3 spans 18 amino acids. In DNA, the CDR3 is TGTGCCAGCAGTCTCACAGGGACTAGCGGGAGTTGGCGCGGCGAGCAGTACTTC. Its translation: CASSLTGTSGSWRGEQYF.

This rearrangement joins TRBV7-9 to TRBJ2-3; TRBD2 aligns across 14 bases. Germline V CDR1 and CDR2: SEHNR, FQNEAQ (reference sequence). V dropped 4 bases and J dropped 5; count of bases not matched to a gene: 2. The CDR3 totals 15 residues. Here the CDR3 reads CASSYGLAGGDTQYF. The DNA for the CDR3 is TGTGCCAGCAGCTACGGACTAGCGGGAGGAGATACGCAGTATTTT.

The chain is built from TRBV28 and TRBJ2-7; a possible D gene is TRBD1 (6 bases). The CDR3 spans 13 residues. From germline, CDR1 is MDHEN and CDR2 SYDVKM. Deletions cut 8 bases from V and 0 bases from J, with 11 bases between. The CDR3 here is CASRQESSYEQYF. The CDR3 DNA reads TGTGCCAGCCGACAGGAGAGCTCCTACGAGCAGTACTTC.